The 9 T cell receptor beta chains listed next were all sequenced from one sample in a study of beta chain features in type 1 diabetes. Of the isolated RNA, all was reverse transcribed, and so the sequenced material was expressed TCRB transcripts. Clones were sequenced by immunoSEQ multiplex PCR, and TCRdb holds only the in-frame ones, with some missing. Here the sample spans 500,000 to 700,000 clones, 15% to 19% being singletons. The sequenced sample consisted of naive CD4+ T cells from blood. Source of these receptors: a man between 18 and 35 years old in good health.

This clone was seen a few times. The genes are TRBV5-1 and TRBJ2-1; 8 bases match TRBD2. Germline assignment: CDR1 SGHRS and CDR2 YFSETQ. This CDR3 is built from 16 residues. The V and J ends lost 5 bases and 7 bases, in that order; junction bases with no gene match: 14. CDR3 residues: CASSKVSRGAQNEQFF. The CDR3 bases are TGCGCCAGCAGTAAGGTGTCGCGGGGGGCCCAGAATGAGCAGTTCTTC. The full variable domain, in which reference TRBV5-1 and TRBJ2-1 provide the parts outside the CDR3, is KAGVTQTPRYLIKTRGQQVTLSCSPISGHRSVSWYQQTPGQGLQFLFEYFSETQRNKGNFPGRFSGRQFSNSRSEMNVSTLELGDSALYLCASSKVSRGAQNEQFFGPGTRLTVL.

V gene TRBV2 combines with J gene TRBJ2-1, with no clear D. CDR1 and CDR2 from the germline V gene are SNHLY and FYNNEI. This CDR3 is 13 amino acids long. Between the trimmed V and J ends, which lost 7 bases and 5 bases, there was a span of 12 bases. CDR3 amino acids: CASTRRVHNEQFF. Here the CDR3 DNA reads TGTGCCAGCACCCGAAGGGTCCACAATGAGCAGTTCTTC.

The rearrangement uses TRBV29-1 and TRBJ1-1; the D gene is possibly TRBD1 (6 bases). Trimming pared 6 bases from V and 1 base from J, leaving 12 bases between. In germline, CDR1 is SQVTM, CDR2 ANQGSEA. The CDR3 loop spans 13 amino acids. The CDR3 loop is CSVVGQQNTEAFF. The CDR3 nucleotides read TGCAGCGTGGTTGGACAGCAGAACACTGAAGCTTTCTTT.

V is TRBV6-5 and J is TRBJ1-5, with D possibly being TRBD1 (6 bases). With 10 bases removed from V and 9 bases from J, the gap between germline ends came to 16 bases. The CDR3 totals 12 residues. Germline CDR1 reads MNHEY; CDR2 reads SVGAGI. Written as DNA, the CDR3 is TGTGCCACCTTGACAGGTACCGGGCCCCAGCATTTT. It encodes CATLTGTGPQHF.

V gene TRBV5-4 combines with J gene TRBJ2-7, with D uncertain. The V end lost 2 bases, the J end lost 1 base, and 4 bases lay between the germline ends. CDR3 size: 12 residues. CDR1 is SGHNT, CDR2 YYREEE, per germline (reference sequence). CDR3 residues: CASSFWSYEQYF. The CDR3 DNA follows: TGTGCCAGCAGCTTTTGGTCCTACGAGCAGTACTTC. The entire variable domain, with the rest obtained from reference TRBV5-4 and TRBJ2-7, is as follows: ETGVTQSPTHLIKTRGQQVTLRCSSQSGHNTVSWYQQALGQGPQFIFQYYREEENGRGNFPPRFSGLQFPNYSSELNVNALELDDSALYLCASSFWSYEQYFGPGTRLTVT.

V usage is TRBV19 and J usage is TRBJ2-1; perhaps TRBD2 as D (5 bases). V was shortened by 4 bases and J by 10 bases, with 14 bases between the two germline ends. The CDR3 has 13 residues. From germline, CDR1 is LNHDA and CDR2 SQIVND (reference sequence). This chain's CDR3 is CASSRLRSGEQFF. The CDR3 region has the DNA TGTGCCAGTAGTAGATTGAGGAGCGGCGAGCAGTTCTTC.

This clone was counted a few times. Here the CDR3 reads CASSLDSSSGKLFF. The CDR3 DNA follows: TGTGCCAGCAGCCTAGACAGTTCTTCTGGCAAACTGTTTTTT. The J gene is TRBJ1-4, the V gene TRBV6-5; a weak D match, TRBD1 (5 bases). Trimming pared 6 bases from V and 11 bases from J, leaving 19 bases between. The CDR3 has 14 amino acids. In germline, CDR1 is MNHEY, CDR2 SVGAGI.

This chain connects TRBV5-1 to TRBJ2-6; 12 bases match TRBD1. V trimming: 6 bases; J trimming: 0 bases; junction bases outside the gene matches: 4. This CDR3 contains 17 residues. CDR1 is SGHRS and CDR2 is YFSETQ in the germline V gene. The CDR3 nucleotides read TGCGCCAGCACCCCGGGACAGGGGGCCTCTGGGGCCAACGTCCTGACTTTC. This translates into CASTPGQGASGANVLTF.

This rearrangement joins TRBV9 to TRBJ2-1; D may be TRBD1 (6 bases). V lost 1 base to trimming and J lost 0 bases, with 23 bases between them. Germline loops: CDR1 SGDLS, CDR2 YYNGEE. The CDR3 consists of 20 residues. The CDR3 spells CASSVSRQDLVEDSYNEQFF. CDR3 bases: TGTGCCAGCAGCGTAAGCCGACAGGACCTAGTAGAAGACTCCTACAATGAGCAGTTCTTC.